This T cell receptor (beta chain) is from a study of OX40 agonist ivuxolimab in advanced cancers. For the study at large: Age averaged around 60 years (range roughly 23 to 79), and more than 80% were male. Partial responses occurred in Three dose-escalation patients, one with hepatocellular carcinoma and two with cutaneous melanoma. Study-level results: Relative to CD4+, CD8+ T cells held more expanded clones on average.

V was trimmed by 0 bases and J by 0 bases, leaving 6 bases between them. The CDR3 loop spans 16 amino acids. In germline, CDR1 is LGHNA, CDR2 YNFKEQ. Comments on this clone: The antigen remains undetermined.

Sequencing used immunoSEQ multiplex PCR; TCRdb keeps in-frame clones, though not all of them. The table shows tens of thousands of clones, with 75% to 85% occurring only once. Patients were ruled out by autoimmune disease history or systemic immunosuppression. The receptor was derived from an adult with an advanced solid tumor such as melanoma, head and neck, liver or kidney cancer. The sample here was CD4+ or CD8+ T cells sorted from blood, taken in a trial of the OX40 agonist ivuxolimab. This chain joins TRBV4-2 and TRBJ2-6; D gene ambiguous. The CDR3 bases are TGTGCCAGCAGCCAAGACGTCAGCTCTGGGGCCAACGTCCTGACTTTC. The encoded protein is CASSQDVSSGANVLTF.